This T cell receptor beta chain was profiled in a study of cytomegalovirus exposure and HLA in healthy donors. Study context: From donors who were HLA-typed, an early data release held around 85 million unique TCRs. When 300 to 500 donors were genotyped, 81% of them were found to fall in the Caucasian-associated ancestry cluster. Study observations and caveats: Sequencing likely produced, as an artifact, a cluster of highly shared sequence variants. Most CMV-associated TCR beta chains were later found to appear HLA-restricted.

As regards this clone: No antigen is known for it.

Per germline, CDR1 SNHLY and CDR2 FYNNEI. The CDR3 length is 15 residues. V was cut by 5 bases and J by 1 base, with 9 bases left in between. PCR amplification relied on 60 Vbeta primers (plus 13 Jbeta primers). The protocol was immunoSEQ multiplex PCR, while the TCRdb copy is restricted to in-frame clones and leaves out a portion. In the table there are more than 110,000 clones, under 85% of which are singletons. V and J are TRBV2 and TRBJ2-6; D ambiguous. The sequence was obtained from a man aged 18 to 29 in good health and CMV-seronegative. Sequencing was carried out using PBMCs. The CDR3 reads CASSPQLSGANVLTF. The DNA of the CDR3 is TGTGCCAGCAGTCCACAGCTATCTGGGGCCAACGTCCTGACTTTC.